The rows below give T cell receptor beta chains drawn from one sample of a study of blood T cell repertoires in COVID-19. TCRdb's copy holds only in-frame clones and misses some; the assay was immunoSEQ multiplex PCR. The sample records under 300,000 clones, approximately 83% being singletons. The sequencing input was peripheral blood. Source of these receptors: a woman aged 70-85 years with acute or convalescent COVID-19. CDR3s include the opening cysteine and the closing phenylalanine or tryptophan. The D gene is left open where the match is weak. Part of the rows lack a size; the others show once, few, many or a class for expanded clones.

abundance | d_gene | j_gene | v_gene | CDR3nt | CDR3aa
- | TRBD1 | TRBJ1-1 | TRBV5-1 | TGCGCCAGCAGCTTCGGACAGGGGCTGAACACTGAAGCTTTCTTT | CASSFGQGLNTEAFF
- | TRBD1 | TRBJ1-4 | TRBV13 | TGTGCCAGCAGGCTCCCGGGACAGGGGGCAACTAATGAAAAACTGTTTTTT | CASRLPGQGATNEKLFF
- | TRBD2 | TRBJ2-3 | TRBV9 | TGTGCCAGCAGCGTTTTTAGCGGGGGGGCAGTCTTCGCAGATACGCAGTATTTT | CASSVFSGGAVFADTQYF
- | - | TRBJ2-7 | TRBV5-8 | TGTGCCAGCAGCTTACAGCCGACTACTACCTACGAGCAGTACTTC | CASSLQPTTTYEQYF
- | - | TRBJ1-1 | TRBV5-6 | TGTGCCAGCAGCTTCTCGGACACTGAAGCTTTCTTT | CASSFSDTEAFF
- | TRBD1 | TRBJ1-5 | TRBV30 | TGTGCCTGGAATATCGGGACAGGGGGTCAGCCCCAGCATTTT | CAWNIGTGGQPQHF
- | - | TRBJ2-1 | TRBV4-2 | TGTGCCAGCAGCCAAGGTACACTAGCTTCAGAGCAGTTCTTC | CASSQGTLASEQFF
- | - | TRBJ1-2 | TRBV19 | TGTGCCAGTAGTATGGAGGGACTCCGGAGTGGCTACACCTTC | CASSMEGLRSGYTF
- | - | TRBJ1-1 | TRBV10-2 | TGCGCCAGCAAACTACGTCCAGGGGTCGAGAACACTGAAGCTTTCTTT | CASKLRPGVENTEAFF
- | - | TRBJ2-2 | TRBV6-5 | TGTGCGATAGGCCTGGACTATAACACCGGGGAGCTGTTTTTT | CAIGLDYNTGELFF
- | - | TRBJ2-3 | TRBV11-2 | TGTGCCAGCAGCTTCCGGGACTCCACAGATACGCAGTATTTT | CASSFRDSTDTQYF
once | TRBD1 | TRBJ1-3 | TRBV24-1 | TGTGCCACCAGTGATCCGACAGGGCCCACTGGAAACACCATATATTTT | CATSDPTGPTGNTIYF
once | TRBD1 | TRBJ2-7 | TRBV14 | TGTGCCAGCAGCCTTAAAACCGGGACAGGGAACTACGAGCAGTACTTC | CASSLKTGTGNYEQYF
- | TRBD1 | TRBJ2-7 | TRBV5-5 | TGTGCCAGCAGCTGGGGACAGGAGTTGACCTACGAGCAGTACTTC | CASSWGQELTYEQYF
few | TRBD1 | TRBJ1-1 | TRBV7-9 | TGTGCCAGCAGGACGGACAGGGCTGAAGCTTTCTTT | CASRTDRAEAFF
- | - | TRBJ1-2 | TRBV5-1 | TGCGCCAGCAGGGCTTTTAAGCTAACGGGGGATGGCTACACCTTC | CASRAFKLTGDGYTF
- | - | TRBJ1-2 | TRBV7-8 | TGTGCCAGCAGCTTAGGGGGGGTAGACTATGGCTACACCTTC | CASSLGGVDYGYTF
- | - | TRBJ1-2 | TRBV5-6 | TGTGCCAGCAGCTTGGCGTCTGGCTACACCTTC | CASSLASGYTF